This TCR beta chain was documented in a study of shared clonotypes between healthy human individuals. Regarding the study as a whole: Tissues were not sampled, only blood, and their repertoires likely differ. The study drew on few donors, limiting represented genetic and exposure-history diversity. Clonotype sharing among donors was expected to depend on sequencing depth.

The count of this clone is one. Its antigen is not known. The V gene's germline CDR1 is KGHSH and CDR2 LQKENI. The CDR3 extends over 18 amino acids. V shed 6 bases and J shed 2 bases, with 26 bases lying between them. Genomic DNA (from each subset) was split evenly across several immunoSEQ plates. Generated by immunoSEQ multiplex PCR, the TCRdb table keeps only in-frame clones and is missing some. The sample yields roughly 1,500,000 clones, around 98% seen once. V is TRBV18 and J is TRBJ2-7, with D perhaps matching TRBD1 (5 bases). Material: naive CD4+ T cells sorted from blood. Subset defined: CD45RA+ positively selected. The source is a man aged 25 to 40 in good health. The CDR3 coding sequence is TGTGCCAGCTCCCCCCAGGCCAGGGCTCAATCCCTAACCTACGAGCAGTACTTC. Its protein product is CASSPQARAQSLTYEQYF.